The 29 T cell receptor beta chains below come from one sample, sequenced in a study of blood T cell repertoires in COVID-19. Sequencing was performed with immunoSEQ multiplex PCR; in TCRdb, only in-frame clones are kept and a portion is missing. The sample lists roughly 150,000 clones, over 70% seen once, with roughly a fifth in the top ten. The sample comprised peripheral blood. The source of these receptors is a woman aged 70-85 years who had recovered from COVID-19.

The chain carries TRBV6-1 and TRBJ1-3, with D uncertain. The CDR3 runs 14 residues. The V gene lost 2 bases and the J gene lost 4 bases, with 9 bases spanning the gap. Germline-derived CDR1 and CDR2 are MNHNS and SASEGT. Written as DNA, the CDR3 is TGTGCCAGCAGTGAACAGGCAAGCGGAAACACCATATATTTT. Translating gives CASSEQASGNTIYF.

V and J are TRBV12-5 and TRBJ2-1; 8 nucleotides agree with TRBD2. CDR1 is LGHNT and CDR2 is FRNRAP in the germline V gene. This CDR3 spans 16 amino acids. Trimming at V came to 6 bases and at J to 9 bases, leaving 16 bases not matched to a gene. The CDR3 loop reads CASGPGASGLRGEQFF. CDR3 nucleotide sequence: TGTGCTAGTGGCCCAGGGGCTAGCGGGTTAAGGGGTGAGCAGTTCTTC.

This chain joins TRBV7-2 and TRBJ1-2, with D tentatively TRBD1 (6 bases). CDR3 size: 15 residues. Trimming removed 0 bases from V and 5 bases from J, with 13 bases in between. CDR1 and CDR2 from the germline V gene are SGHTA and FQGNSA. The CDR3 nucleotides read TGTGCCAGCAGCTTAGCCGGACCAGGGGCTTATGGCTACACCTTC. Encoded protein: CASSLAGPGAYGYTF.

This clone was observed a single time. The chain is built from TRBV7-8 and TRBJ2-4; no clear D gene. Germline assignment: CDR1 SGHVS and CDR2 FQNEAQ. V dropped 5 bases and J dropped 0 bases, with 5 bases sitting between them. The CDR3 is made up of 13 amino acids. CDR3 nucleotides: TGTGCCAGCAGCGTACTAGCCAAAAACATTCAGTACTTC. It is translated as CASSVLAKNIQYF.

This chain uses TRBV5-1 with TRBJ2-5, with TRBD2 matching over 8 bases. Trimming took 3 bases from V and 5 from J; bases not matched to a gene: 12. The CDR3 has 16 residues. CDR1 and CDR2 from the germline V gene are SGHRS and YFSETQ. This CDR3 is CASSWGNGGAYETQYF. The CDR3 nucleotides are TGCGCCAGCAGCTGGGGGAACGGGGGGGCCTACGAGACCCAGTACTTC.

The genes are TRBV5-1 and TRBJ1-1, with TRBD1 identical over 8 bases. CDR1 and CDR2 from the germline V gene are SGHRS and YFSETQ. V lost 0 bases, J lost 4 bases, and 8 bases stayed unmatched. This CDR3 has 16 amino acids. In nucleotides, the CDR3 is TGCGCCAGCAGCTTGGGCCAGGGGGCTTGGGTCACTGAAGCTTTCTTT. Amino acids: CASSLGQGAWVTEAFF. Supplemented by reference TRBV5-1 and TRBJ1-1, the full variable domain reads KAGVTQTPRYLIKTRGQQVTLSCSPISGHRSVSWYQQTPGQGLQFLFEYFSETQRNKGNFPGRFSGRQFSNSRSEMNVSTLELGDSALYLCASSLGQGAWVTEAFFGQGTRLTVV.

There are a few counts of this clone. The V call is TRBV4-2, the J call TRBJ2-7, with TRBD2 matching 8 bases. Trimming at V came to 0 bases and at J to 4 bases, leaving 17 bases not matched to a gene. CDR3 length: 19 residues. In germline, CDR1 is LGHNA, CDR2 YNFKEQ. The CDR3 DNA sequence: TGTGCCAGCAGCCAAGATGGAGGGCCCGGGAGGGCCGCGAGTTACGAGCAGTACTTC. It yields the protein CASSQDGGPGRAASYEQYF.

The rearrangement uses TRBV7-9 and TRBJ1-1; 7 nucleotides agree with TRBD1. The CDR3 is made up of 14 amino acids. CDR1 is SEHNR and CDR2 is FQNEAQ in the germline V gene (reference sequence). V lost 5 bases, J lost 0 bases, and 3 bases stayed unmatched. The CDR3 loop is CASSKQGMNTEAFF. The CDR3 DNA reads TGTGCCAGCAGCAAACAGGGGATGAACACTGAAGCTTTCTTT. Supplemented by reference TRBV7-9 and TRBJ1-1, the full variable domain reads DTGVSQNPRHKITKRGQNVTFRCDPISEHNRLYWYRQTLGQGPEFLTYFQNEAQLEKSRLLSDRFSAERPKGSFSTLEIQRTEQGDSAMYLCASSKQGMNTEAFFGQGTRLTVV.

This chain links TRBV5-1 with TRBJ2-5; 9 bases fit TRBD1. Germline assignment: CDR1 SGHRS and CDR2 YFSETQ. The CDR3 contains 14 residues. The junction had 6 bases not matched to a gene; V was cut back by 4 bases and J by 5 bases. Here the CDR3 DNA reads TGCGCCAGCAGCCCCGGACAGGGGCGGGAGACCCAGTACTTC. Its protein is CASSPGQGRETQYF.

The rearrangement joins TRBV18 to TRBJ2-1; D uncertain. Germline loops: CDR1 KGHSH, CDR2 LQKENI. V was cut by 6 bases and J by 0 bases, with 12 bases left in between. The CDR3 has 15 residues. This chain's CDR3 is CASSLLVGSYNEQFF. Written as DNA, the CDR3 is TGTGCCAGCTCCCTCCTAGTTGGCTCCTACAATGAGCAGTTCTTC.

This chain joins TRBV9 and TRBJ2-2; D perhaps matches TRBD1 (5 bases). There are 17 residues in the CDR3. Germline V lookup: CDR1 SGDLS, CDR2 YYNGEE. V lost 3 bases and J 1 base, leaving 16 bases between the germline ends. The CDR3 loop is CASSESGSFLNTGELFF. DNA of the CDR3: TGTGCCAGCAGCGAGTCAGGGTCCTTTTTGAACACCGGGGAGCTGTTTTTT.

The chain joins TRBV3-1 (or the pseudogene TRBV3-2) to TRBJ1-5; no clear D. There are 15 residues in the CDR3. Germline CDR1 LGHDT, CDR2 YNNKEL (reference sequence). Between the trimmed V and J ends, which lost 4 bases and 5 bases, there was a span of 15 bases. CDR3 in DNA: TGTGCCAGCAGCCCCCGGGCCTCGGGGTATCAGCCCCAGCATTTT. Protein sequence: CASSPRASGYQPQHF.

J is TRBJ1-3 and V is TRBV4-2, with 9 positions matching TRBD1. Germline V gene sequence: CDR1 LGHNA, CDR2 YNFKEQ. The trim removed 7 bases at V and 4 bases at J, leaving 8 bases unmatched. CDR3 length: 15 amino acids. CDR3 protein: CASTPDRGAGNTIYF. The CDR3 DNA sequence: TGTGCCAGCACCCCGGACAGGGGAGCGGGAAACACCATATATTTT.

Here the CDR3 reads CASSDRATNEKLFF. The CDR3 region has the DNA TGTGCCAGCAGTGACAGGGCAACTAATGAAAAACTGTTTTTT. V is TRBV2 and J is TRBJ1-4, with a weak D call TRBD1 (5 bases). The CDR3 extends over 14 amino acids. CDR1 is SNHLY and CDR2 is FYNNEI in the germline V gene. The ends were cut back, 3 bases at V and 0 bases at J, with 5 bases in the middle.

The chain joins TRBV15 to TRBJ2-5; D call uncertain. V lost 0 bases and J lost 5, with 4 bases in between. This CDR3 contains 12 residues. The germline V gene encodes CDR1 LNHNV and CDR2 YYDKDF (reference sequence). In DNA form, the CDR3 reads TGTGCCACCAGCAGAGATCTGGAGACCCAGTACTTC. Its translation is CATSRDLETQYF.

This chain uses TRBV9 with TRBJ1-2, with unresolved D. Per the germline V gene, CDR1 is SGDLS and CDR2 is YYNGEE. There are 14 residues in the CDR3. Trimming left V 4 bases short and J 3 bases short, with 13 bases between. Written as DNA, the CDR3 is TGTGCCAGCAGCCCCCGAGGAACGGACTATGGCTACACCTTC. Translation: CASSPRGTDYGYTF.

The DNA of the CDR3 is TGTGCCAGCACCAACAGCCCCAATCAGCCCCAGCATTTT. The encoded protein is CASTNSPNQPQHF. J is TRBJ1-5 and V is TRBV2; D is unresolved. The V end was cut by 7 bases, the J end by 3 bases, with 10 bases between. The CDR3 is 13 residues long. Germline V gives CDR1 SNHLY, CDR2 FYNNEI.

This clone appeared a few times. The chain is built from TRBV19 and TRBJ2-7; 8 bases are shared with TRBD2. J gave up 0 bases and V 5 bases, and 9 bases lay outside the gene matches. The germline V gene has CDR1 LNHDA and CDR2 SQIVND (reference sequence). The CDR3 extends over 16 amino acids. In DNA, the CDR3 is TGTGCCAGTAGTCCCGTTTCGGGGGGGTTCTCCTACGAGCAGTACTTC. Protein product: CASSPVSGGFSYEQYF.

This clone has just a few counts. The chain uses TRBV5-4 and TRBJ1-3; possible D gene TRBD1, 5 bases. Per the germline V gene, CDR1 is SGHNT and CDR2 is YYREEE (reference sequence). V gave up 3 bases and J gave up 0 bases, with 10 bases separating them. The CDR3 is made up of 15 amino acids. As DNA, the CDR3 is TGTGCCAGCAGCTCCCGGGGGTCCTCTGGAAACACCATATATTTT. This gives the protein CASSSRGSSGNTIYF.

CDR3 residues: CAIRDSSSGYEQYF. In DNA form, the CDR3 reads TGTGCCATCAGGGACAGCTCCTCCGGCTACGAGCAGTACTTC. This chain joins TRBV10-3 and TRBJ2-7, with D maybe TRBD1 (6 bases). There are 14 residues in the CDR3. The V end lost 6 bases, the J end lost 3 bases, and 15 bases lay between the germline ends. CDR1 and CDR2 from the germline V gene are ENHRY and SYGVKD.

The rearrangement joins TRBV3-1 (or the pseudogene TRBV3-2) to TRBJ1-1; TRBD1 agrees at 9 bases. CDR3 length: 14 amino acids. Per the germline V gene, CDR1 is LGHDT and CDR2 is YNNKEL (reference sequence). With 4 bases clipped from V and 12 bases from J, the junction kept 12 bases outside the gene matches. The CDR3 is CASSRNRGPERTFF. As DNA, the CDR3 is TGTGCCAGCAGCCGGAACAGGGGGCCGGAGAGAACTTTCTTT.

The CDR3 DNA reads TGTGCCAGCAGTCCTGACAGGGCGAGCGCTGGCTACACCTTC. Translation: CASSPDRASAGYTF. The J gene is TRBJ1-2, the V gene TRBV6-1; 7 nucleotides line up with TRBD1. Germline V gene lookup returns CDR1 MNHNS and CDR2 SASEGT. CDR3 length: 14 residues. The V segment lost 5 bases and the J segment 7 bases; nucleotides outside the gene matches: 10.

The V and J genes are TRBV28 and TRBJ2-7; the match to TRBD2 covers 8 bases. The CDR3 is made up of 15 amino acids. The germline gives CDR1 MDHEN, CDR2 SYDVKM. Trimming at V came to 7 bases and at J to 2 bases, leaving 10 bases not matched to a gene. The CDR3 reads CASTPLAGGAYEQYF. CDR3 coding DNA: TGTGCCAGCACCCCCCTGGCGGGGGGAGCCTACGAGCAGTACTTC.

The count of this clone is one. This rearrangement joins TRBV18 to TRBJ1-5, with 7 bases that match TRBD1. In germline, CDR1 is KGHSH, CDR2 LQKENI. The CDR3 has 16 residues. J gave up 2 bases and V 3 bases, and 7 bases lay outside the gene matches. This CDR3 is CASSPEGARGNQPQHF. The CDR3, as DNA: TGTGCCAGCTCACCCGAGGGGGCGCGGGGCAATCAGCCCCAGCATTTT.

This clone was seen a single time. The V gene is TRBV4-1, the J gene TRBJ1-1; TRBD1 might be the D (6 bases). The CDR3 runs 16 residues. V gave up 0 bases and J gave up 0 bases, with 11 bases separating them. CDR1 is MGHRA, CDR2 YSYEKL, per germline. CDR3: CASSQDWDTLNTEAFF. The CDR3 region has the DNA TGCGCCAGCAGCCAAGATTGGGACACGCTGAACACTGAAGCTTTCTTT.

The chain links TRBV28 to TRBJ1-1, with a weak D call TRBD1 (6 bases). The CDR3 is made up of 11 amino acids. Trimming cost V 5 bases and J 11 bases, with 12 bases left between them. Per germline, CDR1 MDHEN and CDR2 SYDVKM. The CDR3 sequence: CASSTTGSAFF. The CDR3 DNA sequence: TGTGCCAGCAGTACAACAGGGTCTGCTTTCTTT.

The chain combines TRBV12-5 with TRBJ2-3; D remains ambiguous. Germline V CDR1 and CDR2: LGHNT, FRNRAP. Trimming removed 1 base from V and 2 bases from J, with 7 bases in between. The CDR3 runs to 14 residues. CDR3 residues: CASGLGPTTDTQYF. The CDR3 DNA sequence: TGTGCTAGTGGTTTGGGCCCTACCACAGATACGCAGTATTTT. Full variable domain (outside the CDR3, taken from reference TRBV12-5 and TRBJ2-3): DARVTQTPRHKVTEMGQEVTMRCQPILGHNTVFWYRQTMMQGLELLAYFRNRAPLDDSGMPKDRFSAEMPDATLATLKIQPSEPRDSAVYFCASGLGPTTDTQYFGPGTRLTVL.

J is TRBJ1-6 and V is TRBV11-2; D remains unclear. The CDR3 is 16 residues long. Germline-derived CDR1 and CDR2 are SGHAT and FQNNGV. Trimming pared 1 base from V and 0 bases from J, leaving 7 bases between. The CDR3 DNA reads as TGTGCCAGCAGCTTAGCCCACAGCTCCTATAATTCACCCCTCCACTTT. Translation: CASSLAHSSYNSPLHF.

V usage is TRBV3-1 (or the pseudogene TRBV3-2) and J usage is TRBJ2-2; D gene uncertain. The CDR3 is made up of 11 amino acids. The ends were cut back, 2 bases at V and 8 bases at J, with 3 bases in the middle. Germline V gives CDR1 LGHDT, CDR2 YNNKEL (reference sequence). Here the CDR3 DNA reads TGTGCCAGCAGCCAACGGGGGGAGCTGTTTTTT. Amino acid sequence: CASSQRGELFF.